A selection of T cell receptor beta chains follows, all from one sample in a study of blood T cells in healthy people across ages. TCRdb redid the calling of the 5' RACE reads with MiXCR, one entry per CDR3 protein. The table includes about 670,000 distinct CDR3 sequences, approximately 52% detected once. The sequenced sample was blood. The receptors stem from a woman older than 75 in good health. The CDR3 runs from the conserved cysteine through the conserved F or W. The order of the fields is clone size, V gene, D gene, J gene, CDR3 DNA, CDR3 protein. A D gene is named only where the DNA matches it firmly. Not every row has a clone size; where given, it reads once, few, many or a size class.

.	TRBV2	TRBD1	TRBJ2-7	TGTGCCAGCCTGAGACCGGGACAGGGTATAAGGGAGCAGTACTTC	CASLRPGQGIREQYF
once	TRBV10-3	.	TRBJ1-2	TGTGCCATCAGTGAAGGAGGGATCCATGGCTACACCTTC	CAISEGGIHGYTF
few	TRBV20-1	.	TRBJ1-2	TGCAGTGCTAGAGTTCAGGGGAACTATGGCTACACCTTC	CSARVQGNYGYTF
many	TRBV2	.	TRBJ2-7	TGTGCCAGCAGTGACGGGACTTCGGACGAGCAGTACTTC	CASSDGTSDEQYF
once	TRBV6-6	.	TRBJ2-5	TGTGCCAGCAGTTACCCGGAGACTAGTGTTCACAATGAGCAGTACTTC	CASSYPETSVHNEQYF
.	TRBV20-1	.	TRBJ1-4	TGCAGTGCTTCCAGGCCGCGTCGGAATGAAAAACTGTTTTTT	CSASRPRRNEKLFF
few	TRBV3-1	TRBD1	TRBJ2-3	TGTGCCAGTGGAGGACAGGGGGCTTTAGCAGATACGCAGTATTTT	CASGGQGALADTQYF
many	TRBV12-3/TRBV12-4	TRBD1	TRBJ2-1	TGTGCCAGCGGTACAGGGGTTTTCAGTGAGCAGTTCTTC	CASGTGVFSEQFF
many	TRBV15	.	TRBJ2-3	TGTGCCACCAGCAGAGGAGGAGGCAGCACAGATACGCAGTATTTT	CATSRGGGSTDTQYF
.	TRBV7-9	.	TRBJ2-7	TGTGCCAGCAGCGTCCAAGAGTACGGTTCCTACGAGCAGTACTTC	CASSVQEYGSYEQYF
many	TRBV7-9	.	TRBJ2-1	TGTGCCAGCAGCGCGCGACAGGCTTACAATGAGCAGTTCTTC	CASSARQAYNEQFF
many	TRBV14	.	TRBJ1-2	TGTGCCAGCAGCCAAGATGGGGGCCGGGGCTACACCTTC	CASSQDGGRGYTF
few	TRBV4-1	TRBD2	TRBJ2-7	TGCGCCAGCAGCCAATTCGCTGTACTAGCGGGATACTACGAGCAGTACTTC	CASSQFAVLAGYYEQYF
.	TRBV5-1	.	TRBJ2-7	TGCGCCAGCAGCTTGGGACCGGGCCTCTACGAGCAGTACTTC	CASSLGPGLYEQYF
many	TRBV6-5	.	TRBJ2-1	TGTGCCAGCAGTTACTCAGGGGGTGGTTACAATGAGCAGTTCTTC	CASSYSGGGYNEQFF
many	TRBV5-1	.	TRBJ2-1	TGCGCCAGCAGCTCAACGGGATCAAGAGAGTCGAGCTCCTACAATGAGCAGTTCTTC	CASSSTGSRESSSYNEQFF
few	TRBV6-5	TRBD1	TRBJ1-1	TGTGCCAGCAGTTTGAGGCAGGGGGCAACTGAAGCTTTCTTT	CASSLRQGATEAFF
many	TRBV3-1	.	TRBJ2-4	TGTGCCAGCAGCCAAGGCAGGGGCCTTGCCAAAAACATTCAGTACTTC	CASSQGRGLAKNIQYF
.	TRBV24-1	TRBD1	TRBJ2-5	TGTGCCACCAGTGAACGCGGACAGGGGCCCACCCAAGAGACCCAGTACTTC	CATSERGQGPTQETQYF
few	TRBV6-5	.	TRBJ2-2	TGTGCCTCCCAGGGTCGGAACACCGGGGAGCTGTTTTTT	CASQGRNTGELFF
many	TRBV20-1	.	TRBJ2-6	TGCAGTGCTAGAGATGAGGCCAGGTCTGGGGCCAACGTCCTGACTTTC	CSARDEARSGANVLTF
.	TRBV15	.	TRBJ1-1	TGTGCCACCAGCAGAGATCGGGGTAACACTGAAGCTTTCTTT	CATSRDRGNTEAFF
few	TRBV19	TRBD1	TRBJ2-1	TGTGCCAGTAGTATACAGGGGGTAGGGTGGTTCTTC	CASSIQGVGWFF
.	TRBV7-3	.	TRBJ1-2	TGTGCCAGCAGTTTGGGACGGGTTGATTATGGCTACACCTTC	CASSLGRVDYGYTF
.	TRBV6-6	.	TRBJ2-4	TGTGCCAGCAGTTACTCTGCGGGACAAGCCAAAAACATTCAGTACTTC	CASSYSAGQAKNIQYF
.	TRBV28	TRBD1	TRBJ1-5	TGTGCCAGCAGTTTGGGGACAGGGAGGCAGCCCCAGCATTTT	CASSLGTGRQPQHF
.	TRBV5-1	TRBD1	TRBJ1-2	TGCGCCAGCAGCTTGGAATGGCCACAGGGGTCCTATGGCTACACCTTC	CASSLEWPQGSYGYTF
.	TRBV6-6	TRBD2	TRBJ2-3	TGTGCCAGCAGAACCAGGCTAGCGGGGAGCACAGATACGCAGTATTTT	CASRTRLAGSTDTQYF
.	TRBV5-6	.	TRBJ2-1	TGTGCCAGCAGCCCCTACTTCTCGCATGAGCAGTTCTTC	CASSPYFSHEQFF
.	TRBV20-1	TRBD2	TRBJ2-7	TGCAGTGCCAAGACTAGCGGGGGCAACTACGAGCAGTACTTC	CSAKTSGGNYEQYF
.	TRBV14	.	TRBJ2-1	TGTGCCAGCAGCTTGGGGCAGGACAGCACCTACAATGAGCAGTTCTTC	CASSLGQDSTYNEQFF
once	TRBV12-3/TRBV12-4	TRBD2	TRBJ2-3	TGTGCCAGCAGTTTAAGAAGGTTTGGAAGAGCGGGACCAGATACGCAGTATTTT	CASSLRRFGRAGPDTQYF
.	TRBV3-1	.	TRBJ1-6	TGTGCCAGCAGCCAAGATGATGGAAGACCCCTCCACTTT	CASSQDDGRPLHF
.	TRBV29-1	.	TRBJ2-1	TGCAGCGTTGTGGGTAGGACCGGTGATGAGCAGTTCTTC	CSVVGRTGDEQFF
.	TRBV30	.	TRBJ2-7	TGTGCCAGGGGGGATCGGTACAATGAGCAGTACTTC	CARGDRYNEQYF
many	TRBV25-1	.	TRBJ2-3	TGTGCCAGCAGTGAGGCCGCTAGCACAGATACGCAGTATTTT	CASSEAASTDTQYF
.	TRBV28	TRBD1	TRBJ1-2	TGTGCCAGCAGTTCTCTGACACGACAGGGGGCTCTCTATGGCTACACCTTC	CASSSLTRQGALYGYTF
few	TRBV18	TRBD1	TRBJ1-5	TGTGCCAGCTCAGCGGGACAGCTCTACAATCAGCCCCAGCATTTT	CASSAGQLYNQPQHF
.	TRBV29-1	.	TRBJ1-2	TGCAGCGTCCGAGTGGGAGGGGACAACTATGGCTACACCTTC	CSVRVGGDNYGYTF
many	TRBV2	.	TRBJ1-2	TGTGCCAGCAGTCCGGGAATCCAGATTGGCGGCTACACCTTC	CASSPGIQIGGYTF
once	TRBV4-1	TRBD2	TRBJ2-3	TGCGCCAGCAGCCCCGGGGGACTACGCACAGATACGCAGTATTTT	CASSPGGLRTDTQYF
many	TRBV27	.	TRBJ2-1	TGTGCCAGCAGTTTATGGGCCTCGGGTGAGCAGTTCTTC	CASSLWASGEQFF
many	TRBV5-1	.	TRBJ2-5	TGCGCCAGCAGTCTCTCCGGGATCCAAGAGACCCAGTACTTC	CASSLSGIQETQYF
many	TRBV18	TRBD2	TRBJ2-7	TGTGCCAGCTGCGCTGAGCGGGGCTCCTACGAGCAGTACTTC	CASCAERGSYEQYF
once	TRBV11-2	.	TRBJ2-6	TGTGCCAGCAGCTTATCACCTGGGCCCAACGTCCTGACTTTC	CASSLSPGPNVLTF
many	TRBV12-3/TRBV12-4	.	TRBJ2-4	TGTGCCAGCAGTCCCCGGGAACTAGCCAAAAACATTCAGTACTTC	CASSPRELAKNIQYF
.	TRBV4-1	.	TRBJ1-1	TGCGCCAGCAGCCAAGGTCACTTGTTCAGGTCGAACACTGAAGCTTTCTTT	CASSQGHLFRSNTEAFF
few	TRBV9	TRBD2	TRBJ2-7	TGTGCCAGCAGCGCCTACGACAGCGGGGGTTACGAGCAGTACTTC	CASSAYDSGGYEQYF
.	TRBV3-1	TRBD1	TRBJ1-2	TGTGCCAGCAGCCAAGCTCCGGGACAGGGAACCTACACCTTC	CASSQAPGQGTYTF
once	TRBV29-1	.	TRBJ2-7	TGCAGCGTTATTCGGGGAGAGCAGTACTTC	CSVIRGEQYF
.	TRBV6-5	TRBD1	TRBJ2-7	TGTGCCAGCAGTCGGACAATACAGGGGTACGAGCAGTACTTC	CASSRTIQGYEQYF
.	TRBV28	.	TRBJ1-6	TGTGCCAGCAGTTCCGCGGGTTCACCCCTCCACTTT	CASSSAGSPLHF
.	TRBV7-2	.	TRBJ2-7	TGTGCCAGCAGCTTAGAACCACACAGCTCCTACGAGCAGTACTTC	CASSLEPHSSYEQYF
few	TRBV7-8	TRBD1	TRBJ2-7	TGTGCCAGCAGCGTTGGTACCGGGACAGGGAGCTCCTACGAGCAGTACTTC	CASSVGTGTGSSYEQYF
.	TRBV18	.	TRBJ2-7	TGTGCCAGCTCCCAAATGGCAGGGGCCCCCTACGAGCAGTACTTC	CASSQMAGAPYEQYF
few	TRBV9	TRBD1	TRBJ1-1	TGTGCCAGCAGCGTAAGACAGGGGGACACTGAAGCTTTCTTT	CASSVRQGDTEAFF
.	TRBV29-1	.	TRBJ2-5	TGCAGCGTGCGATCAGGGACACAACAAGAGACCCGGTACTTC	CSVRSGTQQETRYF
.	TRBV5-1	.	TRBJ2-7	TGCGCCAGCAGCGCCAGGACTGCCCAGAACGAGCAGTACTTC	CASSARTAQNEQYF
.	TRBV27	.	TRBJ1-1	TGTGCCAGCAGGGGATACGAGGGCACTGAAGCTTTCTTT	CASRGYEGTEAFF